What follows are 21 T cell receptor beta chains derived from one specimen sequenced in a study of CD8+CD57+ T cells in acquired aplastic anemia. Genomic DNA templated the TCR beta VDJ and CDR3 profiling. Each CDR3 protein gets one entry after TCRdb re-called the reads with MiXCR. The table records tens of thousands of distinct CDR3 sequences, under 50% of them present only once. The sequenced sample was sorted CD4+, CD8+, or CD8+CD57+ T cells (not recorded which) from PBMCs. Source of these receptors: a human donor in good health, serving as a control.

The chain couples TRBV20-1 to TRBJ2-7; D gene uncertain. Between the trimmed V and J ends, which lost 6 bases and 5 bases, there was a span of 14 bases. This CDR3 contains 12 residues. CDR1 is DFQATT and CDR2 is SNEGSKA in the germline V gene (reference sequence). The CDR3 spells CSANSQRNEQYF. The CDR3 nucleotides read TGCAGTGCGAACTCACAGAGGAACGAGCAGTACTTC.

As regards this clonotype: A junction boundary mismatches the germline segment, possibly from a read error. V gene TRBV25-1 combines with J gene TRBJ2-3; D unclear. Germline CDR1 and CDR2: MGHDK and SYGVNS. The CDR3 has 13 residues. CDR3 coding DNA: TGTGCCATCAGTGAGGCGGGCACAGATACGCAGTATTTT. This gives the protein CAISEAGTDTQYF.

CDR3 sequence: CAIKSGPMTDTQYF. CDR3 nucleotide sequence: TGTGCCATCAAATCCGGACCTATGACAGATACGCAGTATTTT. The chain uses TRBV10-3 and TRBJ2-3; D call uncertain. There are 14 residues in the CDR3. The V gene lost 7 bases and the J gene lost 3 bases, with 14 bases spanning the gap. CDR1 is ENHRY, CDR2 SYGVKD, per germline.

The CDR3 nucleotides read TGTGCCAGCAGCCCCGCAGGGTGGAACACCGGGGAGCTGTTTTTT. Its translation is CASSPAGWNTGELFF. The chain is built from TRBV7-9 and TRBJ2-2; D possibly corresponds to TRBD1 (5 bases). Germline V gene sequence: CDR1 SEHNR, CDR2 FQNEAQ (reference sequence). Deletions cut 5 bases from V and 1 base from J, with 11 bases between. This CDR3 contains 15 residues.

This chain links TRBV7-9 with TRBJ1-4; D perhaps matches TRBD1 (5 bases). Trimming took 5 bases from V and 0 from J, leaving 10 bases between them. CDR1 SEHNR and CDR2 FQNEAQ come from the germline V gene (reference sequence). The CDR3 covers 15 residues. The CDR3 coding sequence is TGTGCCAGCAGCATCGACAGTGCAACTAATGAAAAACTGTTTTTT. It yields the protein CASSIDSATNEKLFF. Variable domain in full (rest from reference TRBV7-9 and TRBJ1-4): DTGVSQNPRHKITKRGQNVTFRCDPISEHNRLYWYRQTLGQGPEFLTYFQNEAQLEKSRLLSDRFSAERPKGSFSTLEIQRTEQGDSAMYLCASSIDSATNEKLFFGSGTQLSVL.

This clonotype has ten or more counts. The rearrangement links TRBV19 to TRBJ1-2; D is unresolved. The ends were cut back, 2 bases at V and 2 bases at J, with 12 bases in the middle. The CDR3 length is 15 residues. Germline-derived CDR1 and CDR2 are LNHDA and SQIVND (reference sequence). The CDR3 is CASSISRLSNYGYTF. CDR3 coding DNA: TGTGCCAGTAGTATATCCAGACTGAGCAACTATGGCTACACCTTC.

The chain carries TRBV27 and TRBJ1-2, with D tentatively TRBD1 (6 bases). CDR1 MNHEY and CDR2 SMNVEV come from the germline V gene (reference sequence). Trimming cost V 3 bases and J 3 bases, with 11 bases left between them. The CDR3 loop spans 14 amino acids. The CDR3, as DNA: TGTGCCAGCAGTTTCAGGGGCGCTTACTATGGCTACACCTTC. Protein product: CASSFRGAYYGYTF.

This chain connects TRBV15 to TRBJ2-7; tentatively, D is TRBD1 (6 bases). V was pared by 10 bases and J by 5 bases, with 24 bases between. This CDR3 comprises 15 residues. CDR1 LNHNV and CDR2 YYDKDF come from the germline V gene (reference sequence). CDR3 bases: TGTGCCAGCCAAGCCCGACAGGTTAGAGGGGACGAGCAGTACTTC. Translated, it gives CASQARQVRGDEQYF. Based on the CDR3 plus reference TRBV15 and TRBJ2-7, the full variable domain is DAMVIQNPRYQVTQFGKPVTLSCSQTLNHNVMYWYQQKSSQAPKLLFHYYDKDFNNEADTPDNFQSRRPNTSFCFLDIRSPGLGDTAMYLCASQARQVRGDEQYFGPGTRLTVT.

The chain has TRBV11-1 and TRBJ1-5; D is uncertain. This CDR3 has 17 residues. V was cut by 1 base and J by 2 bases, with 15 bases left in between. Germline CDR1 SGHAT, CDR2 FQDESV (reference sequence). The CDR3 is CASSLGVEPGRNQPQHF. The CDR3 bases are TGTGCCAGCAGCTTAGGAGTGGAGCCGGGTCGCAATCAGCCCCAGCATTTT.

The chain combines TRBV7-2 with TRBJ1-5; tentatively, D is TRBD1 (5 bases). The ends were cut back, 2 bases at V and 2 bases at J, with 10 bases in the middle. Per germline, CDR1 SGHTA and CDR2 FQGNSA. The CDR3 has 15 residues. For the CDR3, the DNA is TGTGCCAGCAGCTTATCGGGGGAGCGCAATCAGCCCCAGCATTTT. This gives the protein CASSLSGERNQPQHF.

This clonotype was counted a few times. The rearrangement joins TRBV29-1 to TRBJ2-7, with a tentative D call TRBD1 (5 bases). V was cut by 1 base and J by 3 bases, with 10 bases left in between. This CDR3 comprises 13 residues. Germline CDR1 is SQVTM and CDR2 is ANQGSEA. The CDR3 reads CSVEGGSNYEQYF. CDR3 DNA: TGCAGCGTTGAAGGGGGCAGCAACTACGAGCAGTACTTC.

The chain is built from TRBV20-1 and TRBJ2-1; 16 positions match TRBD2. Trimming at V came to 6 bases and at J to 9 bases, leaving 5 bases not matched to a gene. Germline assignment: CDR1 DFQATT and CDR2 SNEGSKA (reference sequence). The CDR3 sequence is 14 residues long. The CDR3 region has the DNA TGCAGTGCACCGGGACTAGCGGGAGGGTTTGAGCAGTTCTTC. Amino acids: CSAPGLAGGFEQFF.

This clonotype was found many times. V and J are TRBV2 and TRBJ1-4; 10 nucleotides agree with TRBD1. The CDR3 totals 14 residues. CDR1 and CDR2 (germline): SNHLY, FYNNEI. V was pared by 3 bases and J by 7 bases, with 2 bases of the junction left unmatched. Here the CDR3 reads CASSDRDRGEKLFF. CDR3 sequence (DNA): TGTGCCAGCAGTGACCGGGACAGGGGTGAAAAACTGTTTTTT.

The genes are TRBV29-1 and TRBJ2-2; D not resolved. This CDR3 spans 12 amino acids. In germline, CDR1 is SQVTM, CDR2 ANQGSEA. V lost 4 bases and J lost 0, with 3 bases in between. The CDR3 here is CSVASNTGELFF. Here the CDR3 DNA reads TGCAGCGTTGCCTCGAACACCGGGGAGCTGTTTTTT.

This clonotype appeared many times. J is TRBJ2-7 and V is TRBV9, with D perhaps TRBD1 (6 bases). The CDR3 covers 14 residues. V shed 6 bases and J shed 6 bases, with 19 bases lying between them. Germline-derived CDR1 and CDR2 are SGDLS and YYNGEE. The CDR3 nucleotides are TGTGCCAGCACACCCGGGACAACTCGGGCCGAGCAGTACTTC. Its translation is CASTPGTTRAEQYF.

This clonotype was found many times. The V call is TRBV2, the J call TRBJ1-1, with 7 bases matching TRBD1. In germline, CDR1 is SNHLY, CDR2 FYNNEI. CDR3 length equals 15 residues. V lost 3 bases, J lost 5 bases, and 9 bases stayed unmatched. The CDR3 DNA reads TGTGCCAGCAGTGATCCACCGGGACAGTTTACTGAAGCTTTCTTT. Its translation is CASSDPPGQFTEAFF.

This clonotype has at least ten counts. The chain recombines TRBV11-2 with TRBJ1-1, with TRBD1 as a possible D gene (5 bases). V dropped 3 bases and J dropped 1 base, with 9 bases sitting between them. Germline V gives CDR1 SGHAT, CDR2 FQNNGV. CDR3 length equals 14 residues. The CDR3 protein is CASSFGGANTEAFF. Here the CDR3 DNA reads TGTGCCAGCAGCTTCGGAGGGGCGAACACTGAAGCTTTCTTT.

The genes are TRBV10-1 and TRBJ1-2; no clear D gene. Germline CDR1 and CDR2: WNHNN and SYGVQD (reference sequence). The CDR3 extends over 17 amino acids. With 7 bases removed from V and 4 bases from J, the gap between germline ends came to 25 bases. CDR3 sequence: CASTTSDGSSGVYGYTF. CDR3 DNA: TGCGCCAGCACAACATCGGATGGAAGCTCGGGAGTCTATGGCTACACCTTC.

This chain links TRBV25-1 with TRBJ2-3; 9 nucleotides line up with TRBD1. The V segment lost 6 bases and the J segment 5 bases; nucleotides outside the gene matches: 3. This CDR3 spans 13 amino acids. CDR1 is MGHDK, CDR2 SYGVNS, per germline. This CDR3 is CASRQGAKDTQYF. The CDR3 DNA is TGTGCCAGCAGACAGGGGGCCAAAGATACGCAGTATTTT.

This rearrangement joins TRBV2 to TRBJ2-3; D not resolved. This CDR3 spans 14 amino acids. Germline CDR1 SNHLY, CDR2 FYNNEI. The germline V and J ends were trimmed by 4 bases and 0 bases, with 8 bases remaining between them. In DNA form, the CDR3 reads TGTGCCAGCAGTGTTGCGTTCAGCACAGATACGCAGTATTTT. This translates into CASSVAFSTDTQYF.

The genes are TRBV9 and TRBJ1-5; TRBD1 matches at 8 bases. The ends lost 2 bases at V and 6 bases at J; junction bases unmatched: 4. Germline CDR1 SGDLS, CDR2 YYNGEE. This CDR3 comprises 14 residues. CDR3 loop: CASSVTGDGQPQHF. For the CDR3, the DNA is TGTGCCAGCAGCGTGACAGGGGACGGTCAGCCCCAGCATTTT.